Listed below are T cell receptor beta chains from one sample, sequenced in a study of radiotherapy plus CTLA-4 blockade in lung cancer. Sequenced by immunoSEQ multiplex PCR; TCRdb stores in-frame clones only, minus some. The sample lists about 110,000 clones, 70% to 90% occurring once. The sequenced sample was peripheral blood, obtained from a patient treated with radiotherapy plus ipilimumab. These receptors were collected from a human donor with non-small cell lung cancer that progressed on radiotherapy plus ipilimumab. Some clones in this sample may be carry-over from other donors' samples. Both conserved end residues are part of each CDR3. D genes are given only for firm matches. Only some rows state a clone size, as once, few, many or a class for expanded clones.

TGTGCCAGCTCACCCCAAGATACGCAGTATTTT	CASSPQDTQYF	few	.	TRBV18	TRBJ2-3
TGTGCCAGTAGCCTCGGCCAGTACTCTGGAAACACCATATATTTT	CASSLGQYSGNTIYF	.	.	TRBV19	TRBJ1-3
TGTGCCAGCAGTGAAATGGTTGATCTTGGGTACGATGAAAAACTGTTTTTT	CASSEMVDLGYDEKLFF	many	.	TRBV6-1	TRBJ1-4
TGTGCCAGCAGTTTATTTCCGGGACAGGGGGGAGAGCAGTACTTC	CASSLFPGQGGEQYF	once	TRBD1	TRBV27	TRBJ2-7
TGTGCCACCAGCAGACCGGGACAGGCGTATGGCTACACCTTC	CATSRPGQAYGYTF	once	TRBD1	TRBV15	TRBJ1-2
TGTGCCTGGAGTGTACAAGATGAGCAGTTCTTC	CAWSVQDEQFF	.	.	TRBV30	TRBJ2-1
TGTGCCAGCAGTGCTCCACCAACCGACAGGGTCCCCTACGAGCAGTACTTC	CASSAPPTDRVPYEQYF	.	TRBD1	TRBV2	TRBJ2-7
TGTGCCAGCAGAAGGGTATGGTTAGATTCACCCCTCCACTTT	CASRRVWLDSPLHF	few	.	TRBV2	TRBJ1-6
TGTGCCAGCAGCTCGACACTGGGGGACTATGGCTACACCTTC	CASSSTLGDYGYTF	.	.	TRBV5-4	TRBJ1-2
TGTGCCAGCAGCCAACCTTTAGCGGGGGGGGGCCCCTACGAGCAGTACTTC	CASSQPLAGGGPYEQYF	.	TRBD2	TRBV4-2	TRBJ2-7
TGTGCCACCACCGGACAGGGCGAGGCCTACGAGCAGTACTTC	CATTGQGEAYEQYF	.	TRBD1	TRBV19	TRBJ2-7
TGTGCCAGCAGCTTAGGAGGACAGGGGAATTCACCCCTCCACTTT	CASSLGGQGNSPLHF	.	TRBD1	TRBV7-2	TRBJ1-6
TGCGCCAGCAGCACACTGGCGAACAAGAATACAGATACGCAGTATTTT	CASSTLANKNTDTQYF	.	.	TRBV5-1	TRBJ2-3
TGTGCCAGCAGTTTATGGCAGGATAATCAGCCCCAGCATTTT	CASSLWQDNQPQHF	.	.	TRBV28	TRBJ1-5
TGTGCTAGCAGCCCTGTGGTGAACACCGGGGAGCTGTTTTTT	CASSPVVNTGELFF	.	.	TRBV7-7	TRBJ2-2
TGTGCCAGCTCTGGAAGCTCCTATAATTCACCCCTCCACTTT	CASSGSSYNSPLHF	.	.	TRBV6-5	TRBJ1-6
TGTGCCAGCAGCTTATTTCAGAACACTGAAGCTTTCTTT	CASSLFQNTEAFF	.	.	TRBV7-3	TRBJ1-1
TGTGCCAGCAGCTCAAGACTAGCGGTTTCATCCGGGGAGCTGTTTTTT	CASSSRLAVSSGELFF	.	TRBD2	TRBV5-4	TRBJ2-2
TGTGCCTCCGGACGGGAAGGGGGACTCTACACCTTC	CASGREGGLYTF	.	.	TRBV2	TRBJ1-2
TGTGCCATCAGTGAGCTAGCTGAGACCCAGTACTTC	CAISELAETQYF	.	.	TRBV10-3	TRBJ2-5
TGCAGCGTTGAAGAGTCGGGGAAGGAAGCTTTCTTT	CSVEESGKEAFF	.	.	TRBV29-1	TRBJ1-1
TGTGCCAGCTCACCAGCCAGCTACCAAGAGACCCAGTACTTC	CASSPASYQETQYF	.	.	TRBV18	TRBJ2-5
TGTGCCAGCAGCTCCAAGGGGACAGATACGCAGTATTTT	CASSSKGTDTQYF	.	.	TRBV7-3	TRBJ2-3
TGTGCCAGCAGCTTAGGGACTAGCAGGGGTGATACGCAGTATTTT	CASSLGTSRGDTQYF	.	TRBD2	TRBV7-2	TRBJ2-3
TGTGCCAGCAGCTTAGCAGCGGCCAGCTATGGCTACACCTTC	CASSLAAASYGYTF	.	.	TRBV7-9	TRBJ1-2
TGCGCCAGCAGCCATACTGACGGCTACGAGCAGTACTTC	CASSHTDGYEQYF	.	.	TRBV4-3	TRBJ2-7
TGTGCCAGCAGCTCACGGGCGGGGGGAGCGAACACCGGGGAGCTGTTTTTT	CASSSRAGGANTGELFF	.	TRBD2	TRBV9	TRBJ2-2
TGTGCCAGCAGCTTAGGGCCCGGCGGCGAGACCCAGTACTTC	CASSLGPGGETQYF	.	.	TRBV11-2	TRBJ2-5
TGCGCCAGCAGTGAGAATCTGGGCCTTAACTATGGCTACACCTTC	CASSENLGLNYGYTF	.	.	TRBV10-1	TRBJ1-2
TGTGCCAGCAGCTTATGGGAGAGACGAGGGAGCAATCAGCCCCAGCATTTT	CASSLWERRGSNQPQHF	.	.	TRBV7-2	TRBJ1-5
TGCGCCAGCAGGACTAGCGGGGGGGTTTACACAGATACGCAGTATTTT	CASRTSGGVYTDTQYF	few	TRBD2	TRBV5-1	TRBJ2-3
TGTGCCAGCAGCCCCGGCTACACTGAAGCTTTCTTT	CASSPGYTEAFF	.	.	TRBV28	TRBJ1-1
TGTGCCAGCAGCACAGGGTTGGGGACAGGGGCTGTCTTTTCTGAAAAACTGTTTTTT	CASSTGLGTGAVFSEKLFF	.	TRBD1	TRBV9	TRBJ1-4
TGTGCCAGCACCCCAGCACCGGGACTAGGAACCGATACGCAGTATTTT	CASTPAPGLGTDTQYF	few	TRBD2	TRBV25-1	TRBJ2-3
TGTGCCAGCAGTGAGACAGGGGGCAAGGGTAACTATGGCTACACCTTC	CASSETGGKGNYGYTF	.	TRBD1	TRBV27	TRBJ1-2
TGTGCCACCTCCGGGGCTAGCTGGGGCACAGATACGCAGTATTTT	CATSGASWGTDTQYF	once	.	TRBV27	TRBJ2-3
TGTGCCAGCAGCTTTTCGCAGGCCGGGGAGCTGTTTTTT	CASSFSQAGELFF	.	.	TRBV5-4	TRBJ2-2
TGCGCCAGCAGCTTGGGACCGACGACAAATGAAAAACTGTTTTTT	CASSLGPTTNEKLFF	once	.	TRBV5-1	TRBJ1-4
TGTGCCAGCAGCAAAGGGGGGGCAACTAATGAAAAACTGTTTTTT	CASSKGGATNEKLFF	.	.	TRBV7-2	TRBJ1-4
TGTGCCAGCAGCACTAGCACTCAGGGACATGGAAACACCATATATTTT	CASSTSTQGHGNTIYF	few	.	TRBV9	TRBJ1-3
TGTGCCAGCAGTGAAGGGGGCTTGGGCACTGAAGCTTTCTTT	CASSEGGLGTEAFF	few	.	TRBV2	TRBJ1-1
TGTGCCAGCAGCTTAGGGACCCGACAGGGCACCTCGCCCCCCCTAGCTTTCTTT	CASSLGTRQGTSPPLAFF	.	TRBD1	TRBV7-9	TRBJ1-1
TGTGCCAGCAGTGGACAGGGTGTAGATGAGCAGTTCTTC	CASSGQGVDEQFF	.	TRBD1	TRBV2	TRBJ2-1